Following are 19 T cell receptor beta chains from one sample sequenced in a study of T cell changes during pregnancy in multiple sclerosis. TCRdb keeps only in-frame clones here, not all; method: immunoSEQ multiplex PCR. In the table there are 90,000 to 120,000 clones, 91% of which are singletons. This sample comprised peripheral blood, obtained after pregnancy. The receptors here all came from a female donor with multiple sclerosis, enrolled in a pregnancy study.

Here the CDR3 reads CASSALGQGNPLNTGELFF. The DNA for the CDR3 is TGTGCCAGCAGCGCCCTGGGACAGGGGAATCCTTTGAACACCGGGGAGCTGTTTTTT. The chain uses TRBV9 and TRBJ2-2; 10 bases align to TRBD1. Looked up from germline, CDR1 is SGDLS and CDR2 is YYNGEE. V gave up 3 bases and J gave up 1 base; unmatched junction bases: 12. The CDR3 covers 19 residues.

The CDR3: CASSLFSVSSYEQYF. The CDR3 DNA sequence: TGTGCCAGCAGTTTATTCTCGGTAAGCTCCTACGAGCAGTACTTC. The J gene is TRBJ2-7, the V gene TRBV27; D call uncertain. Germline V gene data show CDR1 as MNHEY and CDR2 as SMNVEV (reference sequence). V lost 1 base and J 0 bases, leaving 10 bases between the germline ends. The CDR3 sequence is 15 residues long.

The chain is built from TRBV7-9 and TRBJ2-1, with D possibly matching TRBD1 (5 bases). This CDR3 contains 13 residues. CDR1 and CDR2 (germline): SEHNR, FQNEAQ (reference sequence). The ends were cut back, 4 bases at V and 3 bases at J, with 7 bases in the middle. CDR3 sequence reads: CASSWTLYNEQFF. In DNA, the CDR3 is TGTGCCAGCAGCTGGACACTCTACAATGAGCAGTTCTTC.

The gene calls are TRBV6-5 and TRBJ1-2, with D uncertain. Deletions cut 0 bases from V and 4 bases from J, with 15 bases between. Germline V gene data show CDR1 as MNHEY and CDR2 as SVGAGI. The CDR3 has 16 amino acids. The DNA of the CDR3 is TGTGCCAGCAGTTACTCGAGGCGGCAGCAGTTCTATGGCTACACCTTC. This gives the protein CASSYSRRQQFYGYTF.

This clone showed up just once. The CDR3 loop reads CASSEAPGGAGDTQYF. In DNA, the CDR3 is TGTGCCAGCAGTGAAGCGCCCGGGGGGGCGGGAGATACGCAGTATTTT. The V and J genes are TRBV6-1 and TRBJ2-3; the match to TRBD2 covers 8 bases. The ends lost 0 bases at V and 5 bases at J; junction bases unmatched: 7. The CDR3 extends over 16 amino acids. From germline, CDR1 is MNHNS and CDR2 SASEGT.

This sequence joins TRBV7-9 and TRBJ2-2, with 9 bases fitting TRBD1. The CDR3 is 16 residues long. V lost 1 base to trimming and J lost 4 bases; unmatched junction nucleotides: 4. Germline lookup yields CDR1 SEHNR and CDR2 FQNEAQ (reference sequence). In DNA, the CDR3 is TGTGCCAGCAGCTTAGGCTGGACAGGGGTCACCGGGGAGCTGTTTTTT. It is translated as CASSLGWTGVTGELFF.

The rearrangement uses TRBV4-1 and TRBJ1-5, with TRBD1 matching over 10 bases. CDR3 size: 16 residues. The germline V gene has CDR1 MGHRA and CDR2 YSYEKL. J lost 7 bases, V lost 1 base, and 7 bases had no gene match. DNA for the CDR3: TGCGCCAGCAGCCAAGCGGGGACAGGGGATTGGCAGCCCCAGCATTTT. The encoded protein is CASSQAGTGDWQPQHF.

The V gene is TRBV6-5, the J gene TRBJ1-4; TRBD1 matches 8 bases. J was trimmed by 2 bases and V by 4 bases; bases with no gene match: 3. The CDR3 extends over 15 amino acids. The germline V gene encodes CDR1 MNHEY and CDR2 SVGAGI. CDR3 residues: CASSLTGVTNEKLFF. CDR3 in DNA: TGTGCCAGCAGTTTGACAGGGGTTACTAATGAAAAACTGTTTTTT.

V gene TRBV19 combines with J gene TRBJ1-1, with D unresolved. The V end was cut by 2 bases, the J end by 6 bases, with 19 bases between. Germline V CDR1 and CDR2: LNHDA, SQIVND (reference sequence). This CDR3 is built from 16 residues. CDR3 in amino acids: CASSIQDREGRAEAFF. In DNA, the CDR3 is TGTGCCAGTAGTATACAGGATCGTGAGGGTAGGGCTGAAGCTTTCTTT.

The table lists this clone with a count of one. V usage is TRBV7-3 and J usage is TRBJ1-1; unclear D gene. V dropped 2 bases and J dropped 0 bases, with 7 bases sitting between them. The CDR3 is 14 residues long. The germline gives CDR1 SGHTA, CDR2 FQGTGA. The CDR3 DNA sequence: TGTGCCAGCAGCTTATCGAGGGTGAACACTGAAGCTTTCTTT. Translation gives CASSLSRVNTEAFF. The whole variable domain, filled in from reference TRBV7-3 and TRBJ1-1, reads GAGVSQTPSNKVTEKGKYVELRCDPISGHTALYWYRQSLGQGPEFLIYFQGTGAADDSGLPNDRFFAVRPEGSVSTLKIQRTERGDSAVYLCASSLSRVNTEAFFGQGTRLTVV.

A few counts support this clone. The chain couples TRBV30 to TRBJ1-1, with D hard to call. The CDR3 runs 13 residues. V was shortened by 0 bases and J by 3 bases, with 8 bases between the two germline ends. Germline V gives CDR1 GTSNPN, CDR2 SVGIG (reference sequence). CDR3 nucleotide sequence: TGTGCCTGGAGTGTACGGCGGGACACTGAAGCTTTCTTT. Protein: CAWSVRRDTEAFF.

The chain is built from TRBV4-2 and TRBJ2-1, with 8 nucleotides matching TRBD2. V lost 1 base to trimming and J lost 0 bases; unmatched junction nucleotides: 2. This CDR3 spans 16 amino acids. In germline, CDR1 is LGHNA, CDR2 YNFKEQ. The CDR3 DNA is TGTGCCAGCAGCCAAGTACTAGCGGACTCCTACAATGAGCAGTTCTTC. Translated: CASSQVLADSYNEQFF.

In nucleotides, the CDR3 is TGCGCCAGCAGCCTGGAGGGGCTGGTGTGGGAGAACACTGAAGCTTTCTTT. Translated: CASSLEGLVWENTEAFF. This rearrangement joins TRBV5-1 to TRBJ1-1; possible D gene TRBD1, 5 bases. CDR3 length: 17 amino acids. Germline V lookup: CDR1 SGHRS, CDR2 YFSETQ. Trimming stripped 4 bases from V and 1 base from J, with 20 bases between.

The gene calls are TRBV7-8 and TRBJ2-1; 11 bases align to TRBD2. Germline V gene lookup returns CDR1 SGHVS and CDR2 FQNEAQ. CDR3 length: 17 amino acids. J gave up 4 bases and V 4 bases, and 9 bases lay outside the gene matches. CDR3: CASSSLSGGASYNEQFF. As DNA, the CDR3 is TGTGCCAGCAGCTCCCTTAGCGGGGGGGCGTCTTACAATGAGCAGTTCTTC.

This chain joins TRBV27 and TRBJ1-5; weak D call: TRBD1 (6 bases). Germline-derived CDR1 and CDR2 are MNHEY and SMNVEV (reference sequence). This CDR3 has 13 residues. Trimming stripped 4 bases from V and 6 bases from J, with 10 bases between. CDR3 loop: CASSWGGTQPQHF. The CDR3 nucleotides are TGTGCCAGCAGTTGGGGGGGCACTCAGCCCCAGCATTTT.

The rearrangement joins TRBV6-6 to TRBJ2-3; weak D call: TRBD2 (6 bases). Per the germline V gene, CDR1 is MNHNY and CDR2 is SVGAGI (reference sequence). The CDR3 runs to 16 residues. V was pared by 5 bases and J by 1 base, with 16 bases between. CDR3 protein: CASSTPPLAGTDTQYF. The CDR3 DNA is TGTGCCAGCAGTACGCCACCATTAGCGGGCACAGATACGCAGTATTTT.

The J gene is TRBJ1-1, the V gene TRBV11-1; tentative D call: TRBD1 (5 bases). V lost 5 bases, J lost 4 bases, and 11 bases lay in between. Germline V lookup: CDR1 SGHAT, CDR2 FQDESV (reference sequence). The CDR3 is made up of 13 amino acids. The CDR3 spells CASSGRVGTEAFF. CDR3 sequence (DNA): TGTGCCAGCAGCGGCAGGGTAGGCACTGAAGCTTTCTTT.

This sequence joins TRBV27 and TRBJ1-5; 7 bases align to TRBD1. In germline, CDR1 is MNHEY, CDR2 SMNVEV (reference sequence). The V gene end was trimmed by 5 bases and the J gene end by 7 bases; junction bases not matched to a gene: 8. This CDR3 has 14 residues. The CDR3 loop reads CASSIIQGEQPQHF. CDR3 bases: TGTGCCAGCAGTATAATCCAGGGGGAACAGCCCCAGCATTTT.

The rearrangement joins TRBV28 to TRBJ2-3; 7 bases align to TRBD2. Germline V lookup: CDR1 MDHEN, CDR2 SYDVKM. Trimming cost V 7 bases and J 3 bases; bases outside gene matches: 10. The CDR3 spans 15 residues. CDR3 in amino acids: CASMGGGIGTDTQYF. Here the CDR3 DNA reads TGTGCCAGCATGGGGGGGGGTATCGGGACAGATACGCAGTATTTT.